The entry below gives a single T cell receptor (beta chain) sequence along with its context. The cohort excluded patients with autoimmune disease history or systemic immunosuppression. The CDR3 sequence is 14 residues long. Germline values: CDR1 LNHDA, CDR2 SQIVND (reference sequence). The V and J ends lost 3 bases and 2 bases, in that order; junction bases with no gene match: 1. The data are from a study of OX40 agonist ivuxolimab in advanced cancers. Profiling relied on immunoSEQ multiplex PCR, and the TCRdb table lists in-frame clones only, not all of them. This table holds roughly 30,000 clones, more than 90% found once.

The gene calls are TRBV19 and TRBJ2-7; TRBD2 aligns across 10 bases. This receptor was identified in an adult with an advanced solid tumor such as melanoma, head and neck, liver or kidney cancer. Sequences were derived from CD4+ or CD8+ T cells sorted from blood, sampled in a trial of the OX40 agonist ivuxolimab. In DNA form, the CDR3 reads TGTGCCAGTAGTATGGGACTAGCGACCTACGAGCAGTACTTC. It encodes CASSMGLATYEQYF.